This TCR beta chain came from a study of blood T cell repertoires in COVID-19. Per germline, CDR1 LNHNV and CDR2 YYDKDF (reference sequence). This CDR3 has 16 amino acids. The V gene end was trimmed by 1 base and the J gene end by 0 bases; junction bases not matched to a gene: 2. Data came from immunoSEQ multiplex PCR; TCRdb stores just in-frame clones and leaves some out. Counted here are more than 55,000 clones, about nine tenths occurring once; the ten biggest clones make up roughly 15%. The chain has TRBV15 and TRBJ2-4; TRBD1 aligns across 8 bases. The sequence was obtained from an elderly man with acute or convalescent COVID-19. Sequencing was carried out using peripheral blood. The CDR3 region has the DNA TGTGCCACCAGCAGAGCACAGGGGGTAGCCAAAAACATTCAGTACTTC. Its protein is CATSRAQGVAKNIQYF.